The 21 T cell receptor beta chains given below trace back to one sample, sequenced in a study of cytomegalovirus exposure and HLA in healthy donors (dated by TCRdb to 2016 to 2017). The library was made by the immunoSEQ multiplex PCR assay. For the multiplex PCR, a mixture combining 60 forward primers for TCR Vbeta segments and 13 reverse primers for TCR Jbeta segments was used. TCRdb carries this immuneACCESS record with in-frame sequences only. Its versions omit some clonotypes, under half of them owing to an unresolved V gene in the studies checked, with the rest unexplained. The sample contains about 180,000 clones, about 80% of them found a single time. Of the sample, approximately 1.4% is held by the ten largest clones. Sample: PBMCs. The receptors originated from a man younger than 30 in good health and CMV-seronegative.

The rearrangement uses TRBV7-3 and TRBJ2-2; D gene uncertain. The CDR3 is 12 residues long. V lost 2 bases, J lost 7 bases, and 5 bases lay in between. Germline CDR1 and CDR2: SGHTA and FQGTGA. The chain's CDR3 is CASSLGVGELFF. The CDR3 DNA reads TGTGCCAGCAGCTTAGGAGTCGGGGAGCTGTTTTTT.

This sequence joins TRBV18 and TRBJ2-3; 9 bases are shared with TRBD2. V lost 4 bases, J lost 4 bases, and 6 bases stayed unmatched. CDR1 and CDR2 (germline): KGHSH, LQKENI. CDR3 size: 15 residues. CDR3 loop: CASSLSGSEADTQYF. The CDR3 DNA reads as TGTGCCAGCTCACTTAGCGGGAGTGAGGCAGATACGCAGTATTTT.

The chain recombines TRBV30 with TRBJ2-3; maybe TRBD2 (6 bases). Trimming took 2 bases from V and 4 from J, leaving 13 bases between them. CDR3 length: 14 amino acids. Germline CDR1 is GTSNPN and CDR2 is SVGIG (reference sequence). CDR3 in amino acids: CAWSLSGTPDTQYF. The CDR3 bases are TGTGCCTGGAGTCTTAGCGGAACCCCAGATACGCAGTATTTT.

The genes are TRBV5-1 and TRBJ1-1, with a possible D match to TRBD1 (6 bases). V was cut by 1 base and J by 2 bases, with 18 bases left in between. Germline V gene lookup returns CDR1 SGHRS and CDR2 YFSETQ. This CDR3 is 17 amino acids long. CDR3 DNA: TGCGCCAGCAGCTTGTTTGAGGGGGGGCTAATTAACACTGAAGCTTTCTTT. Translation: CASSLFEGGLINTEAFF.

The chain employs TRBV13 and TRBJ2-5; D unresolved. The CDR3 extends over 14 amino acids. From germline, CDR1 is PRHDT and CDR2 FYEKMQ (reference sequence). The ends were cut back, 0 bases at V and 2 bases at J, with 7 bases in the middle. CDR3 protein: CASSLGRVQETQYF. CDR3 in DNA: TGTGCCAGCAGCTTAGGCCGCGTGCAAGAGACCCAGTACTTC. Using reference TRBV13 and TRBJ2-5 for the parts outside the CDR3, the full variable domain is AAGVIQSPRHLIKEKRETATLKCYPIPRHDTVYWYQQGPGQDPQFLISFYEKMQSDKGSIPDRFSAQQFSDYHSELNMSSLELGDSALYFCASSLGRVQETQYFGPGTRLLVL.

This clone was observed a single time. The rearrangement links TRBV6-5 to TRBJ1-3; unclear D gene. This CDR3 is 15 amino acids long. The V gene lost 8 bases and the J gene lost 0 bases, with 14 bases spanning the gap. In germline, CDR1 is MNHEY, CDR2 SVGAGI. CDR3 coding DNA: TGTGCCAGCGGAGATGACCGTAGCTCTGGAAACACCATATATTTT. Translated, it gives CASGDDRSSGNTIYF.

V is TRBV19 and J is TRBJ1-6; possible D gene TRBD1, 5 bases. CDR1 and CDR2 (germline): LNHDA, SQIVND (reference sequence). Trimming left V 7 bases short and J 10 bases short, with 17 bases between. The CDR3 runs 14 residues. CDR3 sequence (DNA): TGTGCCAGTACTGCCGCGGTGGGGGGGTCACCCCTCCACTTT. Residues: CASTAAVGGSPLHF.

The chain carries TRBV7-2 and TRBJ2-7, with TRBD2 matching over 7 bases. This CDR3 region has 16 residues. The junction had 12 bases not matched to a gene; V was cut back by 2 bases and J by 5 bases. The germline gives CDR1 SGHTA, CDR2 FQGNSA. The CDR3: CASSLMGGGTSDEQYF. DNA of the CDR3: TGTGCCAGCAGCTTAATGGGGGGGGGAACATCCGACGAGCAGTACTTC.

A single count supports this clone. V usage is TRBV18 and J usage is TRBJ2-1; 7 positions match TRBD2. The CDR3 totals 15 residues. CDR1 is KGHSH, CDR2 LQKENI, per germline. V lost 3 bases and J lost 7; bases outside the gene matches: 9. In DNA, the CDR3 is TGTGCCAGCTCACCTGGACTAGGCGGAGGTAATGAGCAGTTCTTC. Protein: CASSPGLGGGNEQFF.

The V and J genes are TRBV7-9 and TRBJ1-2; a possible D gene is TRBD1 (6 bases). Per the germline V gene, CDR1 is SEHNR and CDR2 is FQNEAQ (reference sequence). The CDR3 sequence is 14 residues long. V lost 5 bases and J lost 0, with 10 bases in between. In DNA form, the CDR3 reads TGTGCCAGCAGCAGGGGGGGAGCTAACTATGGCTACACCTTC. Translated: CASSRGGANYGYTF.

V gene TRBV7-6 combines with J gene TRBJ2-3, with D unresolved. Per the germline V gene, CDR1 is SGHVS and CDR2 is FNYEAQ. This CDR3 has 16 residues. V lost 2 bases and J 2 bases, leaving 14 bases between the germline ends. The CDR3 sequence: CASSLNGLPNTDTQYF. The CDR3 DNA sequence: TGTGCCAGCAGCTTAAATGGGCTGCCTAACACAGATACGCAGTATTTT.

This chain joins TRBV9 and TRBJ2-3, with 10 bases fitting TRBD1. The V segment lost 0 bases and the J segment 7 bases; nucleotides outside the gene matches: 5. Germline assignment: CDR1 SGDLS and CDR2 YYNGEE. This CDR3 has 15 amino acids. For the CDR3, the DNA is TGTGCCAGCAGCGTAGGGGGACAGGGGCGATATACGCAGTATTTT. Its protein product is CASSVGGQGRYTQYF.

V usage is TRBV19 and J usage is TRBJ1-5; 8 bases agree with TRBD1. Looked up from germline, CDR1 is LNHDA and CDR2 is SQIVND (reference sequence). The CDR3 totals 15 residues. The V gene end was trimmed by 3 bases and the J gene end by 1 base; junction bases not matched to a gene: 2. The CDR3 region has the DNA TGTGCCAGTAGTATGGACAGGGCGAGCAATCAGCCCCAGCATTTT. Protein product: CASSMDRASNQPQHF.

The chain recombines TRBV7-9 with TRBJ1-3; no reliable D call. The CDR3 has 16 amino acids. V was cut by 3 bases and J by 0 bases, with 12 bases left in between. Germline V gene lookup returns CDR1 SEHNR and CDR2 FQNEAQ (reference sequence). Here the CDR3 reads CASSLVRGSSGNTIYF. The CDR3 coding sequence is TGTGCCAGCAGCTTGGTTCGGGGAAGCTCTGGAAACACCATATATTTT. Full variable domain (remainder filled in from reference TRBV7-9 and TRBJ1-3): DTGVSQNPRHKITKRGQNVTFRCDPISEHNRLYWYRQTLGQGPEFLTYFQNEAQLEKSRLLSDRFSAERPKGSFSTLEIQRTEQGDSAMYLCASSLVRGSSGNTIYFGEGSWLTVV.

The chain has TRBV28 and TRBJ1-5, with a weak D call TRBD1 (5 bases). This CDR3 spans 15 amino acids. Germline values: CDR1 MDHEN, CDR2 SYDVKM. V gave up 6 bases and J gave up 0 bases, with 12 bases separating them. In DNA, the CDR3 is TGTGCCAGCAGAGGAGGGACCGTTAGCAATCAGCCCCAGCATTTT. Its translation is CASRGGTVSNQPQHF.

The chain has TRBV10-2 and TRBJ2-1, with 9 positions matching TRBD2. The germline V gene encodes CDR1 WSHSY and CDR2 SAAADI. The CDR3 length is 15 residues. The V segment lost 8 bases and the J segment 5 bases; nucleotides outside the gene matches: 10. In DNA form, the CDR3 reads TGCGCCAGCTTTGGAGCGGCGGGGGGGCACAATGAGCAGTTCTTC. As protein: CASFGAAGGHNEQFF.

This sequence joins TRBV19 and TRBJ2-1, with 8 bases identical to TRBD2. Trimming took 2 bases from V and 8 from J; bases not matched to a gene: 11. CDR1 is LNHDA, CDR2 SQIVND, per germline (reference sequence). This CDR3 has 16 amino acids. The CDR3 loop reads CASSIIAGRLRDEQFF. As DNA, the CDR3 is TGTGCCAGTAGTATAATAGCGGGGAGGCTGAGGGATGAGCAGTTCTTC.

The chain joins TRBV5-1 to TRBJ2-1; 11 nucleotides line up with TRBD2. Germline V gene data show CDR1 as SGHRS and CDR2 as YFSETQ. This CDR3 is 15 amino acids long. With 4 bases clipped from V and 12 bases from J, the junction kept 12 bases outside the gene matches. The CDR3 DNA follows: TGCGCCAGCAGCATGGGACTAGCGGTCCTCGAGGCGCAGTTCTTC. Translated: CASSMGLAVLEAQFF.

The chain carries TRBV27 and TRBJ1-2, with TRBD1 as a possible D gene (5 bases). V dropped 2 bases and J dropped 4 bases, with 29 bases sitting between them. The CDR3 is made up of 20 amino acids. Per germline, CDR1 MNHEY and CDR2 SMNVEV (reference sequence). In DNA form, the CDR3 reads TGTGCCAGCAGTTTACGCCAATTCCGGGACTTACCCCCTTTGGGCTATGGCTACACCTTC. This gives the protein CASSLRQFRDLPPLGYGYTF.

The rearrangement links TRBV5-6 to TRBJ1-6; D unclear. V was pared by 2 bases and J by 4 bases, with 13 bases between. The CDR3 has 16 amino acids. The germline CDR1 and CDR2 sequences are SGHDT and YYEEEE. The CDR3 sequence: CASSFRGSQYNSPLHF. CDR3 in DNA: TGTGCCAGCAGCTTTCGCGGGTCCCAATATAATTCACCCCTCCACTTT.

The genes are TRBV5-1 and TRBJ2-7; 8 positions agree with TRBD1. Trimming at V came to 7 bases and at J to 2 bases, leaving 2 bases not matched to a gene. The germline V gene encodes CDR1 SGHRS and CDR2 YFSETQ. The CDR3 totals 12 residues. CDR3 region: CASGQGPYEQYF. The CDR3 DNA reads as TGCGCCAGCGGACAGGGCCCCTACGAGCAGTACTTC.